A selection of T cell receptor beta chains follows, all from one sample in a study of blood T cells in healthy people across ages. In TCRdb, the 5' RACE reads were re-called with MiXCR into one record per CDR3 protein. The table includes roughly 1.9 million distinct CDR3 sequences, about 39% detected once. Material for sequencing was blood. The source is a human donor in good health. CDR3s include the opening cysteine and the closing phenylalanine or tryptophan. A D gene is named only where the DNA matches it firmly. Expanded clones get a size class; other rows say once, few or many, or leave the size out.

clone size	D gene	V gene	J gene	CDR3 protein	CDR3 DNA
-	-	TRBV4-2	TRBJ1-2	CASSRHRDNLNYGYTF	TGTGCCAGCAGCCGCCACCGGGACAACCTTAACTATGGCTACACCTTC
few	TRBD2	TRBV7-2	TRBJ2-7	CASSAPPAGRGSEQYF	TGTGCCAGCAGCGCCCCCCCCGCAGGGAGGGGTTCCGAGCAGTACTTC
few	-	TRBV24-1	TRBJ1-2	CATSAGTVNYGYTF	TGTGCCACCAGCGCCGGGACGGTTAACTATGGCTACACCTTC
-	-	TRBV7-3	TRBJ1-2	CASSLSGEPPYTF	TGTGCCAGCAGCTTGTCAGGGGAACCGCCCTACACCTTC
-	-	TRBV5-6	TRBJ2-7	CASSLSDKNYEQYF	TGTGCCAGCAGCTTGTCCGACAAAAACTACGAGCAGTACTTC
few	-	TRBV28	TRBJ1-1	CASGGMNTEAFF	TGTGCCAGTGGAGGGATGAACACTGAAGCTTTCTTT
-	TRBD1	TRBV7-8	TRBJ2-1	CASSTLTGRNLAYNEQFF	TGTGCCAGCAGCACCCTGACAGGGCGGAATTTGGCCTACAATGAGCAGTTCTTC
-	-	TRBV11-2	TRBJ2-7	CASGVGGEQYF	TGTGCCAGCGGGGTCGGGGGCGAGCAGTACTTC
-	-	TRBV4-2	TRBJ1-2	CASSPELVPPPYYGYTF	TGTGCCAGCAGCCCGGAGTTGGTGCCTCCACCTTACTATGGCTACACCTTC
-	-	TRBV12-3/TRBV12-4	TRBJ2-5	CASSQPRDLSETQYF	TGTGCCAGCAGTCAACCTCGGGACTTGAGCGAGACCCAGTACTTC
few	-	TRBV7-7	TRBJ2-5	CASSRTPSLETQYF	TGTGCCAGCAGCAGGACTCCTAGCTTGGAGACCCAGTACTTC
-	TRBD2	TRBV7-9	TRBJ2-7	CASSLESLAGVYEQYF	TGTGCCAGCAGCTTAGAAAGCCTAGCGGGGGTCTACGAGCAGTACTTC